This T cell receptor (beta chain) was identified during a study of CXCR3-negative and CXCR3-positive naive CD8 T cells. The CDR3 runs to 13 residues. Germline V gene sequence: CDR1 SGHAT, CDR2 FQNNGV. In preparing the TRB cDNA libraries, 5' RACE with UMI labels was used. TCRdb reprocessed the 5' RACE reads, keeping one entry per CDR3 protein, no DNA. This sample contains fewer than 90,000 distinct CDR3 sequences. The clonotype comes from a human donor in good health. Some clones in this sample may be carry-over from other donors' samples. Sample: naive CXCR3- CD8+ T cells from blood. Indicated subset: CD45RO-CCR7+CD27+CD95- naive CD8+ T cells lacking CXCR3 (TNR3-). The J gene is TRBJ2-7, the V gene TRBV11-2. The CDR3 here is CASSLARDYEQYF.